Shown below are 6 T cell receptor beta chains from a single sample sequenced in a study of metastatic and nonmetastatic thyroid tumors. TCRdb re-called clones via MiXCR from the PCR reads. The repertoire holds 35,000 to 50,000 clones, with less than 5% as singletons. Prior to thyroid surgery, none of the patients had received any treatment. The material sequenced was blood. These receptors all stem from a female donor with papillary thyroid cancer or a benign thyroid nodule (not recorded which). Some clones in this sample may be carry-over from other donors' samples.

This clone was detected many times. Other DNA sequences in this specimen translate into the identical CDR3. The chain's CDR3 is CASSPGQGRVTNEKLFF. The CDR3, as DNA: TGTGCCAGCAGCCCAGGACAGGGGAGGGTAACTAATGAAAAACTGTTTTTT. V and J are TRBV9 and TRBJ1-4, with TRBD1 matching over 9 bases. V shed 4 bases, J shed 1 base, and the junction held 8 bases outside the gene matches. The CDR3 spans 17 residues. CDR1 SGDLS and CDR2 YYNGEE come from the germline V gene.

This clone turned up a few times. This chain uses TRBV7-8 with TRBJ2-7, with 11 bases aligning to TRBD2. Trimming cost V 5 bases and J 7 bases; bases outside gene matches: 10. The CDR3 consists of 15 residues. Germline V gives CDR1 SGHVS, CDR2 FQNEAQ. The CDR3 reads CASSRLLAGGYEQYF. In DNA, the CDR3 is TGTGCCAGCAGCCGACTTCTAGCGGGAGGCTATGAGCAGTACTTC.

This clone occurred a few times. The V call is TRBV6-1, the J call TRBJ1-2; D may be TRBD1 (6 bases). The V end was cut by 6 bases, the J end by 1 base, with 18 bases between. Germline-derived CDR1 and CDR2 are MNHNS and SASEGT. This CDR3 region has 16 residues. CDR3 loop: CASSPWEGDVNYGYTF. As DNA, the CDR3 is TGTGCCAGCAGCCCTTGGGAGGGGGACGTTAACTATGGCTACACCTTC.

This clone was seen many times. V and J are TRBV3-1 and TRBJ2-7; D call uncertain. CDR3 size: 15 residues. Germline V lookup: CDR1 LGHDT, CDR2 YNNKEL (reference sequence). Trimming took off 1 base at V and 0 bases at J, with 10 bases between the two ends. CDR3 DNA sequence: TGTGCCAGCAGCCAAGGCGTAAGTTACTCCTACGAGCAGTACTTC. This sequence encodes CASSQGVSYSYEQYF.

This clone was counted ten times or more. CDR3 residues: CATSRGSGRAYEQYF. The CDR3, as DNA: TGTGCCACCAGCAGAGGTAGCGGGAGGGCCTACGAGCAGTACTTC. The gene calls are TRBV15 and TRBJ2-7, with 11 bases lining up with TRBD2. J was trimmed by 2 bases and V by 1 base; bases with no gene match: 1. Germline values: CDR1 LNHNV, CDR2 YYDKDF (reference sequence). The length of the CDR3 is 15 residues.

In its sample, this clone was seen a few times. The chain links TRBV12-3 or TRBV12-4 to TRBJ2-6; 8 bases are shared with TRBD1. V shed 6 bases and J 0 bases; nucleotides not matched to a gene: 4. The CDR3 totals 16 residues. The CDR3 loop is CASSRGTGSGANVLTF. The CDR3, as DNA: TGTGCCAGCAGCCGCGGGACAGGCTCTGGGGCCAACGTCCTGACTTTC.